These 7 T cell receptor beta chains originate from one sample sequenced in a study of PD-1 blockade in classical Hodgkin lymphoma. Sequenced by immunoSEQ multiplex PCR; TCRdb stores in-frame clones only, minus some. This sample has some 32,000 clones, with around four fifths found just once. All patients experienced relapse after autologous stem cell transplantation, and brentuximab vedotin exposure was variable. The material was peripheral blood mononuclear cells (PBMCs), obtained at baseline. Receptors originate from a human donor with classical Hodgkin lymphoma.

V and J are TRBV7-7 and TRBJ2-5, with TRBD2 identical over 15 bases. CDR1 and CDR2 from the germline V gene are SSHAT and FNYEAQ (reference sequence). V was pared by 5 bases and J by 5 bases, with 6 bases of the junction left unmatched. The CDR3 totals 16 residues. The CDR3 loop is CASSAGLAGGRETQYF. DNA for the CDR3: TGTGCCAGCAGCGCCGGACTAGCGGGGGGGCGTGAGACCCAGTACTTC.

This clone was observed once. The chain recombines TRBV4-2 with TRBJ1-1; TRBD1 matches 9 bases. Germline values: CDR1 LGHNA, CDR2 YNFKEQ. V lost 4 bases, J lost 1 base, and 4 bases stayed unmatched. The CDR3 is 15 amino acids. For the CDR3, the DNA is TGTGCCAGCAGCCGACCGGGACAGGGGAACACTGAAGCTTTCTTT. Translating it yields CASSRPGQGNTEAFF.

The rearrangement links TRBV9 to TRBJ2-3; 8 bases line up with TRBD1. The V segment lost 6 bases and the J segment 2 bases; nucleotides outside the gene matches: 5. The CDR3 runs 14 residues. Germline V gene data show CDR1 as SGDLS and CDR2 as YYNGEE. The CDR3 spells CASNPGQDTDTQYF. The DNA for the CDR3 is TGTGCCAGCAACCCGGGACAGGACACAGATACGCAGTATTTT.

The genes are TRBV5-1 and TRBJ2-3; D call uncertain. The germline V gene has CDR1 SGHRS and CDR2 YFSETQ. The ends were cut back, 5 bases at V and 2 bases at J, with 12 bases in the middle. The CDR3 is 14 residues long. The CDR3 region is CASRSREYTDTQYF. CDR3 coding DNA: TGCGCCAGCAGAAGCCGAGAGTACACAGATACGCAGTATTTT.

This chain uses TRBV19 with TRBJ2-5; 7 bases agree with TRBD1. Germline CDR1 reads LNHDA; CDR2 reads SQIVND (reference sequence). The CDR3 spans 16 residues. Trimming cost V 6 bases and J 0 bases; bases outside gene matches: 10. The CDR3 protein is CASSRRSGQYQETQYF. The CDR3, as DNA: TGTGCCAGTAGCCGAAGATCGGGACAGTACCAAGAGACCCAGTACTTC.

The CDR3 loop is CASSSILAGGTYNEQFF. The CDR3 DNA reads TGCGCCAGCAGCTCGATACTAGCGGGGGGTACCTACAATGAGCAGTTCTTC. The chain recombines TRBV5-1 with TRBJ2-1; the match to TRBD2 covers 12 bases. Per germline, CDR1 SGHRS and CDR2 YFSETQ. CDR3 length equals 17 residues. V shed 3 bases, J shed 2 bases, and the junction held 6 bases outside the gene matches.

This rearrangement joins TRBV9 to TRBJ2-2; D is unclear. Germline V CDR1 and CDR2: SGDLS, YYNGEE. The CDR3 runs to 15 residues. Trimming removed 0 bases at V and 2 bases at J, with 8 bases between. The CDR3 reads CASSVGAANTGELFF. CDR3 bases: TGTGCCAGCAGCGTAGGTGCAGCTAACACCGGGGAGCTGTTTTTT.